This paragraph reports one TCR beta chain. What it binds is unknown. This specimen comes from a study of shared clonotypes between healthy human individuals. Study results and caveats: A few donors had around 5.2% of their naive CD4 clonotypes in common.

The CDR3 length is 15 residues. In germline, CDR1 is SGHDN, CDR2 FVKESK. Unmatched junction bases numbered 4, after V lost 0 bases and J lost 3 bases. The study ran the assay at deep level. Data came from immunoSEQ multiplex PCR; TCRdb stores just in-frame clones and leaves some out. This table holds approximately 1.5 million clones, approximately 98% found once. This chain connects TRBV14 to TRBJ2-5; TRBD1 matches at 7 bases. The sequenced sample was naive CD4+ T cells sorted from blood. Subset here: CD45RA+ positively selected. The sequence derives from a man aged 25 to 40 in good health. Here the CDR3 DNA reads TGTGCCAGCAGCCAAGATTTCGGGACAGAAGAGACCCAGTACTTC. Protein: CASSQDFGTEETQYF.